The rows below give T cell receptor beta chains drawn from one sample of a study of OX40 agonist ivuxolimab in advanced cancers. The data were produced by immunoSEQ multiplex PCR, yet TCRdb's version contains in-frame clones alone and is incomplete. The sample holds around 62,000 clones, 80% to 90% seen once. The sequencing here drew on CD4+ or CD8+ T cells sorted from blood, taken in a trial of the OX40 agonist ivuxolimab. These receptors were taken from an adult with an advanced solid tumor such as melanoma, head and neck, liver or kidney cancer. Each CDR3 is given with its conserved first and last residue.

CASSPRGSSDTQYF,TRBV18,TRBJ2-3
CASSQRGLRANVLTF,TRBV11-2,TRBJ2-6
CASSPAGGSSYNEQFF,TRBV4-2,TRBJ2-1
CASSFGGRGETQYF,TRBV5-4,TRBJ2-5
CASSSGKGIRDEQYF,TRBV7-9,TRBJ2-7
CASSQDPGGSGDNEQFF,TRBV4-2,TRBJ2-1
CASSQDRTTGELFF,TRBV18,TRBJ2-2
CASSVGTGGGNTIYF,TRBV9,TRBJ1-3
CASSQDESRANVLTF,TRBV4-3,TRBJ2-6
CASSLSWGLETQYF,TRBV7-2,TRBJ2-5
CASSLVARLGWNTEAFF,TRBV5-1,TRBJ1-1
CASSPVPPGQGAEAFF,TRBV7-7,TRBJ1-1
CASSLAFGTGLNTEAFF,TRBV7-9,TRBJ1-1
CASSYAGLARGAQYF,TRBV6-5,TRBJ2-5
CASSLSQGVTDTQYF,TRBV7-6,TRBJ2-3
CASSPATSGGSYEQYF,TRBV5-4,TRBJ2-7
CASSSMDGRNQPQHF,TRBV5-5,TRBJ1-5
CASSGVGATNEKLFF,TRBV6-1,TRBJ1-4
CASSQYHEQGYSTDTQYF,TRBV4-3,TRBJ2-3
CATSGTADRVYGYTF,TRBV15,TRBJ1-2
CASGGGTEAFF,TRBV6-1,TRBJ1-1
CASSLVSGNQPQHF,TRBV28,TRBJ1-5
CASSSGQVGDTQYF,TRBV5-4,TRBJ2-3
CASSPGQNTEAFF,TRBV7-2,TRBJ1-1
CSVGSGVYEQYF,TRBV29-1,TRBJ2-7